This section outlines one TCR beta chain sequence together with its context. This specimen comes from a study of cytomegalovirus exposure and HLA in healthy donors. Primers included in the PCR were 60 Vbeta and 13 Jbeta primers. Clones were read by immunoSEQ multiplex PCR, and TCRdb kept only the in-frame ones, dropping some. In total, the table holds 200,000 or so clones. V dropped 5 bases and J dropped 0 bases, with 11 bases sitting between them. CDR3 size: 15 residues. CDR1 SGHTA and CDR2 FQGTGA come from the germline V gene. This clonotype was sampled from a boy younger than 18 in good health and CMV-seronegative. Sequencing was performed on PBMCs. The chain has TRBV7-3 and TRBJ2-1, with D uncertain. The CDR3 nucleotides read TGTGCCAGCAGCCTGCGACGGAGCTCCTACAATGAGCAGTTCTTC. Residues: CASSLRRSSYNEQFF.